This entry is about one T cell receptor beta chain. This clone's antigen is unknown. The input lacks base qualities; no much larger clone sits a single base away. The collaborating institutions used their own protocols to collect whole blood in K2EDTA tubes. For TCRbeta analysis, collaborators shipped samples in one of three forms: frozen whole blood, isolated PBMCs, or DNA extracted from either of those sample types. Trimming removed 3 bases from V and 6 bases from J, leaving 9 bases between the germline ends. CDR1 LGHNT and CDR2 FRNRAP were looked up in the germline V gene. The CDR3 contains 13 residues, cysteine and phenylalanine counted. The retained sequence is limited to the CDR3, 39 bases, with the frame set at the first base. These data belong to a study of blood T cell repertoires in COVID-19 (dated by TCRdb to 2018 to 2020). With respect to the entire study: Samples from collaborators originated in the United States, Italy and Spain and spanned both the acute and convalescent phases of COVID-19. The sample metadata nearly always contained a de-identified subject ID, COVID-19 status, age in years and sex. HLA class I and class II types, where available, came from metadata supplied by the sample provider rather than from assay-based typing. The material from the prospective study consisted of cDNA or gDNA derived from T cells, B-cell-depleted T cells, or PBMCs. Samples came from the ongoing ImmuneRACE study (first 160 participants) plus 1,254 subjects from 6 global collaborators. Subjects who had been exposed to COVID-19, were actively infected with it, or had recovered from it provided the deeply sampled blood TCRbeta repertoires that made up the dataset. The repertoires were released in a freely available public database intended as a resource for research on the immune response to SARS-CoV-2. What the work shows at the level of the full study, not this receptor alone: Clinical and demographic metadata were provided uncurated, with the amount varying by source and participant.

TCRbeta CDR3 regions were amplified from genomic DNA using the immunoSEQ Assay, a bias-controlled multiplex PCR. The original pipeline was this. The number of nucleated cells in each sample was estimated by amplification of reference gene primers within the assay. To quantify the absolute abundance of each unique TCRbeta CDR3 rearrangement, sequence reads were collapsed and filtered. For each sample, productive Simpson clonality was calculated as the square root of Simpson's diversity index over productive rearrangements. In TCRdb, the immuneACCESS table is reduced to in-frame sequences with V and J assigned. These tables do not hold every clone; where another copy was compared, an unresolved V gene accounts for under half, and the others remain unexplained. V, J and clone size were drawn from that table, and D and trimming were deduced from the DNA. In all, the sample holds about 60,000 clones, and more than 75% of those were seen once. In total, the top ten clones hold over 10% of the sample.

This TCR was sampled from a man older than 75 with acute or convalescent COVID-19. The rearranged segments are TRBV12-5 and TRBJ2-1; TRBD1 is a possible D gene, resting on 5 matching bases. Sequenced material: peripheral blood. In nucleotide form, the sequence is TGTGCTAGTGGTTTAGCAGGGATCAATGAGCAGTTCTTC. The encoded protein is CASGLAGINEQFF.